This T cell receptor (beta chain) emerged from a study of blood T cells in healthy people across ages. A second PCR of 7 to 11 cycles used a sample-barcoded 5' primer and a J-beta primer mix. The template-switch adaptor was a 5' adaptor with 12 random nucleotides. It tagged each cDNA molecule. TCRdb re-called the 5' RACE reads with MiXCR, one entry per CDR3 protein. The sample carries more than 1 million distinct CDR3 sequences, 40% to 50% recorded once. The amount of total RNA extracted per sample was at least 5.5 micrograms. The germline gives CDR1 SGHDN, CDR2 FVKESK. CDR3 length equals 16 residues.

This TCR came from a woman aged 55 to 70 in good health. The chain is built from TRBV14 and TRBJ2-1, with a weak D call TRBD2 (5 bases). The J call may be faulty, since TRBJ2-7 better matches the DNA end. The sample taken for sequencing was blood. The CDR3 DNA reads TGTGCCAGCAGCCGTTCTCTAGCTGGGATATACAATGAGCAGTACTTC. Translating it yields CASSRSLAGIYNEQYF.